This TCR beta chain appears in the sequencing data of a study of T cell responses to AZD1222 COVID-19 vaccine (dated by TCRdb to the early 2020s). Regarding the research as a whole: TCR sequencing covered some 240 trial participants: approximately 200 given two doses of AZD1222 and 26 given two doses of MenACWY control vaccine. Enrollment into the trials was organized by age into subgroups of 18-55, 56-69 and 70-plus years, and those subgroups contained 148, 28 and 57 TCR-sequenced participants, respectively. The investigation overall reported the following: After two AZD1222 doses, both the breadth and the depth of spike-specific TCRs were significantly higher than at day 0 and than in MenACWY recipients. The 56-69-year group was small, and its depth increase did not reach significance, likely because of low power. Only five or six AZD1222 recipients were SARS-CoV-2 seropositive at baseline, limiting conclusions about previously exposed vaccinees. CD4 TCRs associated with the vaccine covered the entire spike protein, and the dominant responses were in regions 160-218 and 743-854. Most participants were white British and females outnumbered males, and the authors suggested that clonal diversity may have been underestimated. Because no day 14 peak-response samples were available, repertoires were characterized only after the peak T cell response. Reportedly, almost half of the unique spike-specific TCRs recognized epitopes lying outside the regions that are mutated in the B.1.351 and B.1.1.7 variants.

The CDR3 regions of human TCRbeta chains were subjected to immunosequencing. Under the source paper's analysis protocol: TCRs in the repertoires were matched against a reference library of SARS-CoV-2-specific TCRs that had been generated with the MIRA antigen-specificity platform. Breadth was defined as the fraction of unique TCRs that were SARS-CoV-2-associated, and depth was defined as the fraction of total T cells that were SARS-CoV-2-associated. Using the MIRA data, each spike-specific TCR was assigned both to the spike region to which the TCR was reactive and to a CD4 or CD8 class. Log10-transformed breadth and depth values were compared by one-way ANOVA with Sidak's multiple comparisons tests. The table comes from immuneACCESS by way of TCRdb, which keeps in-frame sequences with V and J called. Part of the clones is missing from these tables; in studies checked, under half for an unresolved V gene and the rest for unknown reasons. V and J calls plus clone size are reproduced from that table; the DNA served to infer D and trimming. Present in this sample are 79,000 or so clones, more than 70% of which were seen just once. Less than 6% of the sample belongs to the ten largest clones.

The label giving this sample's time point can be read as: about 28 days (+/-7) after the second vaccine dose. AZD1222 recipients whose second dose came at about 4 weeks and those whose second dose came at about 12 weeks were combined into one group, since spike-specific TCR depth and breadth did not differ between the two schedules. Samples from vaccinated people were obtained from the UK trials COV001 and COV002, which included a single-blind randomized controlled phase 2/3 trial of AZD1222 (ChAdOx1 nCoV-19) in healthy adults. For TCRbeta chain sequencing, PBMC samples were collected from trial participants at day 0 and at day 28 after the second dose. As for this clone: The target of this receptor is not known. Base qualities are not at hand, and no much larger clone is one base apart.

This TCR was recovered from an adult who received the AZD1222 COVID-19 vaccine. This specimen consisted of peripheral blood, obtained 28 days after the second AZD1222 dose.

The DNA reads as follows: TGTGCCTGGAGTAGTCGGCTGGATCAGGCCACAGATACGCAGTATTTT. This is translated as CAWSSRLDQATDTQYF. The V and J segments used are TRBV30 and TRBJ2-3; the D gene identity is not certain. Its CDR3 holds 16 amino acids, cysteine through phenylalanine. The CDR3 DNA has 48 bases and is translated from base 1. V sheds 2 bases and J sheds 2 bases, leaving 17 bases between their ends. CDR1 and CDR2, looked up from the germline V gene (reference sequence), are GTSNPN and SVGIG.